What follows are 3 T cell receptor beta chains derived from one specimen sequenced in a study of T cells in Graves' hyperthyroidism and ophthalmopathy. RNA transcripts served as the template for amplifying TCR beta CDR3 regions. Researchers ran a first-round RT-PCR on the TCR CDR3 using the HTBI primer set. TCRdb recomputed calls from the multiplex PCR reads with MiXCR, one row per CDR3 protein. The data contain 600,000 to 900,000 distinct CDR3 sequences, 15% to 20% of them seen just once; the ten biggest clones take up approximately 8%. Sequenced input: blood. The receptors were gathered from a man younger than 30 with Graves' hyperthyroidism.

V gene TRBV3-1 combines with J gene TRBJ2-1, with 15 bases matching TRBD2. With V trimmed by 4 bases and J by 4 bases, 5 bases remained unmatched. CDR3 length equals 17 residues. Germline CDR1 is LGHDT and CDR2 is YNNKEL (reference sequence). The CDR3 region is CASSLPGLAGGYNEQFF. As DNA, the CDR3 is TGTGCCAGCAGCCTGCCGGGACTAGCGGGAGGTTACAATGAGCAGTTCTTC.

This clonotype occurred a few times. This chain joins TRBV7-9 and TRBJ2-7; D may be TRBD2 (5 bases). The length of the CDR3 is 15 residues. CDR1 is SEHNR and CDR2 is FQNEAQ in the germline V gene (reference sequence). V gave up 5 bases and J gave up 2 bases, with 16 bases separating them. This CDR3 is CASSPWTGSTYEQYF. The CDR3 DNA reads TGTGCCAGCAGCCCCTGGACGGGATCTACCTACGAGCAGTACTTC.

The genes are TRBV12-3 or TRBV12-4 and TRBJ2-2, with 7 bases lining up with TRBD1. Germline trimming cut 5 bases from V and 8 bases from J; bases unmatched to any gene: 11. CDR3 length: 15 residues. CDR3 sequence: CASSETSGGTGELFF. CDR3 sequence (DNA): TGTGCCAGCAGTGAGACCTCAGGGGGTACGGGGGAGCTGTTTTTT.